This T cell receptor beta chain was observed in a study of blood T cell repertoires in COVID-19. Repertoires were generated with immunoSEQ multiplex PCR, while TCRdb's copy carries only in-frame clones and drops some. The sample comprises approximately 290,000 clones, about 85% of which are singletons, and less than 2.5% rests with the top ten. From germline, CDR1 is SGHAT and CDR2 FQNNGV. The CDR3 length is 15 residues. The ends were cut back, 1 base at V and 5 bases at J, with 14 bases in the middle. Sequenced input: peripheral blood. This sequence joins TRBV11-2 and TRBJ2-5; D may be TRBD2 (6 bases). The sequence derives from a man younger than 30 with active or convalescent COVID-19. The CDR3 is CASSLVGGVAETQYF. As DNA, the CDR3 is TGTGCCAGCAGCTTAGTCGGGGGAGTGGCGGAGACCCAGTACTTC.